A single sample gave rise to the 18 T cell receptor beta chains below, sequenced in a study of blood T cell repertoires in COVID-19. The method was immunoSEQ multiplex PCR; TCRdb's version includes in-frame clones alone and lacks a portion of them. The data contain some 210,000 clones, around nine tenths of them singletons. Sequencing was performed on peripheral blood. These receptor sequences come from a man aged 55 to 70 who had recovered from COVID-19.

J is TRBJ2-1 and V is TRBV18; TRBD1 matches at 9 bases. The CDR3 length is 13 residues. V trimming: 4 bases; J trimming: 10 bases; junction bases outside the gene matches: 5. Germline-derived CDR1 and CDR2 are KGHSH and LQKENI. Here the CDR3 reads CASSQGQGREQFF. The CDR3 DNA reads as TGTGCCAGCTCACAGGGACAGGGAAGGGAGCAGTTCTTC.

V usage is TRBV12-5 and J usage is TRBJ1-2, with a tentative D call TRBD1 (6 bases). Looked up from germline, CDR1 is LGHNT and CDR2 is FRNRAP. The V and J ends lost 0 bases and 5 bases respectively, with 16 bases between them. The CDR3 extends over 16 amino acids. In nucleotides, the CDR3 is TGTGCTAGTGGTTTGGTATTGGCAGGGGCTTCTTATGGCTACACCTTC. Translated, it gives CASGLVLAGASYGYTF.

The V and J genes are TRBV28 and TRBJ2-1, with no clear D. Germline-derived CDR1 and CDR2 are MDHEN and SYDVKM. This CDR3 has 11 amino acids. The V and J ends lost 8 bases and 8 bases respectively, with 10 bases between them. The CDR3 region has the DNA TGTGCCAGCGGATCTAGTGATGAGCAGTTCTTC. This sequence encodes CASGSSDEQFF.

The rearrangement joins TRBV7-9 to TRBJ2-1, with 7 bases that match TRBD1. The CDR3 length is 14 residues. The junction had 6 bases not matched to a gene; V was cut back by 5 bases and J by 5 bases. The germline gives CDR1 SEHNR, CDR2 FQNEAQ (reference sequence). The CDR3 here is CASSPTGTDNEQFF. As DNA, the CDR3 is TGTGCCAGCAGCCCCACCGGGACAGACAATGAGCAGTTCTTC.

The chain carries TRBV30 and TRBJ1-2; D may be TRBD1 (5 bases). Trimming stripped 4 bases from V and 8 bases from J, with 17 bases between. The CDR3 is made up of 13 amino acids. Germline loops: CDR1 GTSNPN, CDR2 SVGIG (reference sequence). CDR3 nucleotides: TGTGCCTGGAAGGGGAGGGCGGAGAGGGGCTACACCTTC. Its protein product is CAWKGRAERGYTF.

With regard to this clone: Other DNA sequences from this sample encode an identical CDR3 as well. V gene TRBV5-1 combines with J gene TRBJ1-6; D is unresolved. Looked up from germline, CDR1 is SGHRS and CDR2 is YFSETQ. V lost 1 base and J lost 9, with 5 bases in between. This CDR3 has 12 amino acids. The chain's CDR3 is CASSLTGSPLHF. In nucleotides, the CDR3 is TGCGCCAGCAGCTTGACGGGTTCACCCCTCCACTTT.

The chain employs TRBV5-1 and TRBJ2-5, with 11 bases lining up with TRBD2. This CDR3 is 17 amino acids long. Losses at the gene ends were 5 bases for V and 5 bases for J; bases not matched to a gene: 14. CDR1 is SGHRS, CDR2 YFSETQ, per germline. The CDR3 DNA follows: TGCGCCAGCAGACCTGGGACTAGCGGCCGGGTAGCTGAGACCCAGTACTTC. It translates to CASRPGTSGRVAETQYF. Filled out from reference TRBV5-1 and TRBJ2-5, the complete variable domain reads KAGVTQTPRYLIKTRGQQVTLSCSPISGHRSVSWYQQTPGQGLQFLFEYFSETQRNKGNFPGRFSGRQFSNSRSEMNVSTLELGDSALYLCASRPGTSGRVAETQYFGPGTRLLVL.

This clone was seen a few times. This chain joins TRBV5-1 and TRBJ1-3, with D uncertain. The V end was cut by 0 bases, the J end by 3 bases, with 22 bases between. Germline V gene sequence: CDR1 SGHRS, CDR2 YFSETQ. The CDR3 is 19 amino acids. CDR3 amino acids: CASSLVYSASLRYGNTIYF. The DNA of the CDR3 is TGCGCCAGCAGCTTGGTATACAGTGCGAGCCTGAGATATGGAAACACCATATATTTT.

The gene calls are TRBV12-3 or TRBV12-4 and TRBJ1-1, with D possibly matching TRBD1 (5 bases). The germline V and J ends were trimmed by 2 bases and 6 bases, with 10 bases remaining between them. The CDR3 is 13 amino acids. The CDR3 here is CASSLTGGAEAFF. The DNA of the CDR3 is TGTGCCAGCAGTTTAACAGGTGGTGCTGAAGCTTTCTTT.

This clone has only one observation. This sequence joins TRBV7-2 and TRBJ1-5, with TRBD1 matching 8 bases. CDR1 and CDR2 from the germline V gene are SGHTA and FQGNSA. Losses at the gene ends were 3 bases for V and 7 bases for J; bases not matched to a gene: 5. The CDR3 contains 14 residues. The CDR3 sequence: CASSLTGEGQPQHF. CDR3 nucleotides: TGTGCCAGCAGCTTGACAGGGGAAGGACAGCCCCAGCATTTT.

The chain combines TRBV19 with TRBJ2-7; TRBD2 agrees at 7 bases. CDR1 and CDR2 from the germline V gene are LNHDA and SQIVND (reference sequence). This CDR3 is built from 14 residues. Losses at the gene ends were 4 bases for V and 2 bases for J; bases not matched to a gene: 5. CDR3 bases: TGTGCCAGTAGTAACGGGGGGACTACCTACGAGCAGTACTTC. Encoded protein: CASSNGGTTYEQYF.

V and J are TRBV9 and TRBJ2-3; TRBD2 is a possible D gene (5 bases). This CDR3 region has 16 residues. Germline V gives CDR1 SGDLS, CDR2 YYNGEE. Trimming removed 3 bases at V and 4 bases at J, with 18 bases between. CDR3 coding DNA: TGTGCCAGCAGCGACTCCTTGGCGGAGAGGGCAGATACGCAGTATTTT. Amino acids: CASSDSLAERADTQYF.

The chain joins TRBV14 to TRBJ1-1; the match to TRBD1 covers 8 bases. In germline, CDR1 is SGHDN, CDR2 FVKESK. The ends lost 2 bases at V and 1 base at J; junction bases unmatched: 12. This CDR3 region has 18 residues. The CDR3: CASSQYTLRTGTNTEAFF. CDR3 bases: TGTGCCAGCAGCCAATATACCCTTAGGACAGGGACGAACACTGAAGCTTTCTTT.

This clone has ten or more counts. The rearrangement links TRBV7-3 to TRBJ2-1, with 16 bases lining up with TRBD2. V shed 4 bases, J shed 7 bases, and the junction held 7 bases outside the gene matches. The germline V gene encodes CDR1 SGHTA and CDR2 FQGTGA. The CDR3 loop spans 17 amino acids. CDR3 DNA: TGTGCCAGCAGCTCTGGGACTAGCGGGAGGGCTCGGAATGAGCAGTTCTTC. It codes for CASSSGTSGRARNEQFF.

In this sample, this clone turned up once. The chain links TRBV11-3 to TRBJ2-3, with D possibly being TRBD2 (5 bases). The CDR3 is 15 residues long. The germline V and J ends were trimmed by 1 base and 5 bases, with 13 bases remaining between them. From germline, CDR1 is SGHNT and CDR2 YENEEA. CDR3 loop: CASSLGTSEGDTQYF. The CDR3 DNA sequence: TGTGCCAGCAGCTTAGGTACGAGCGAGGGAGATACGCAGTATTTT.

In its sample, this clone was seen a few times. The V and J genes are TRBV4-1 and TRBJ1-1; a possible D gene is TRBD1 (5 bases). The CDR3 consists of 15 residues. Germline CDR1 reads MGHRA; CDR2 reads YSYEKL. V was cut by 4 bases and J by 3 bases, with 15 bases left in between. The CDR3 DNA is TGCGCCAGCAGCCCGCCAGGAAAAGGGGACACTGAAGCTTTCTTT. This encodes CASSPPGKGDTEAFF.

The gene calls are TRBV3-1 (or the pseudogene TRBV3-2) and TRBJ1-4; 9 bases are a match to TRBD1. After removal of 5 bases from V and 8 bases from J, the junction contained 9 bases not matched to a gene. The CDR3 totals 15 residues. Looked up from germline, CDR1 is LGHDT and CDR2 is YNNKEL (reference sequence). The CDR3 coding sequence is TGTGCCAGCAGCGCTTCCGGGACAGGGCCCGAAAAACTGTTTTTT. Translating gives CASSASGTGPEKLFF.

The chain recombines TRBV6-5 with TRBJ2-5; D is unclear. Germline-derived CDR1 and CDR2 are MNHEY and SVGAGI. Trimming pared 4 bases from V and 7 bases from J, leaving 10 bases between. This CDR3 contains 12 residues. The CDR3 loop is CASSSTSGTQYF. As DNA, the CDR3 is TGTGCCAGCAGTTCGACTTCCGGGACCCAGTACTTC.